These 21 T cell receptor beta chains originate from one sample sequenced in a study of blood T cell repertoires in COVID-19. TCRdb's copy holds only in-frame clones and misses some; the assay was immunoSEQ multiplex PCR. This sample has fewer than 200,000 clones, with approximately 73% found just once. Source material: peripheral blood. The receptors derive from a woman aged 80 or over with acute or convalescent COVID-19.

The V and J genes are TRBV5-6 and TRBJ1-1, with D possibly being TRBD1 (6 bases). This CDR3 comprises 14 residues. CDR1 is SGHDT and CDR2 is YYEEEE in the germline V gene. Trimming shortened V by 4 bases and J by 3 bases, and 13 bases separated the two germline ends. The CDR3 DNA reads as TGTGCCAGCAGCCTGCCAGGGGTTTACACTGAAGCTTTCTTT. This sequence encodes CASSLPGVYTEAFF. The full variable domain, with the rest looked up from reference TRBV5-6 and TRBJ1-1, is DAGVTQSPTHLIKTRGQQVTLRCSPKSGHDTVSWYQQALGQGPQFIFQYYEEEERQRGNFPDRFSGHQFPNYSSELNVNALLLGDSALYLCASSLPGVYTEAFFGQGTRLTVV.

J is TRBJ2-3 and V is TRBV7-3; maybe TRBD1 (5 bases). The germline gives CDR1 SGHTA, CDR2 FQGTGA. Trimming pared 1 base from V and 0 bases from J, leaving 11 bases between. The CDR3 covers 16 residues. The CDR3 bases are TGTGCCAGCAGCTTAAGGGGCCCTGTCAGCACAGATACGCAGTATTTT. It specifies CASSLRGPVSTDTQYF.

The V and J genes are TRBV19 and TRBJ1-3; 9 bases agree with TRBD1. The V gene end was trimmed by 9 bases and the J gene end by 6 bases; junction bases not matched to a gene: 9. Looked up from germline, CDR1 is LNHDA and CDR2 is SQIVND (reference sequence). This CDR3 comprises 14 residues. The CDR3 loop reads CASGTGIGVNTIYF. CDR3 sequence (DNA): TGTGCCAGCGGGACAGGGATAGGAGTAAACACCATATATTTT.

The chain recombines TRBV7-2 with TRBJ2-1; 9 positions agree with TRBD2. The ends lost 7 bases at V and 4 bases at J; junction bases unmatched: 11. This CDR3 contains 16 residues. From germline, CDR1 is SGHTA and CDR2 FQGNSA. Here the CDR3 DNA reads TGTGCCAGCACCCCTAGTGGGACTAGCATGTACAATGAGCAGTTCTTC. Protein: CASTPSGTSMYNEQFF. The full variable domain, in which reference TRBV7-2 and TRBJ2-1 provide the parts outside the CDR3, is GAGVSQSPSNKVTEKGKDVELRCDPISGHTALYWYRQSLGQGLEFLIYFQGNSAPDKSGLPSDRFSAERTGGSVSTLTIQRTQQEDSAVYLCASTPSGTSMYNEQFFGPGTRLTVL.

At least ten counts were recorded for this clone. The genes are TRBV4-2 and TRBJ1-5; no reliable D call. The CDR3 covers 15 residues. V was clipped by 1 base and J by 2 bases, with 9 bases between them. Germline V gives CDR1 LGHNA, CDR2 YNFKEQ. Written as DNA, the CDR3 is TGTGCCAGCAGCCAAGGTCGAGCTGGCAATCAGCCCCAGCATTTT. It encodes CASSQGRAGNQPQHF.

This clone appeared a few times. The rearrangement links TRBV5-1 to TRBJ2-2; 8 nucleotides line up with TRBD1. Germline-derived CDR1 and CDR2 are SGHRS and YFSETQ. This CDR3 spans 16 amino acids. Trimming removed 3 bases from V and 1 base from J; junction bases left unmatched: 5. The CDR3 loop is CASSSLGTGNTGELFF. The CDR3 bases are TGCGCCAGCAGCTCCCTCGGGACAGGGAACACCGGGGAGCTGTTTTTT.

The J gene is TRBJ1-2, the V gene TRBV3-1 (or the pseudogene TRBV3-2); D is perhaps TRBD1 (5 bases). The CDR3 contains 15 residues. V shed 2 bases and J shed 5 bases, with 15 bases lying between them. Germline lookup yields CDR1 LGHDT and CDR2 YNNKEL (reference sequence). CDR3 nucleotide sequence: TGTGCCAGCAGCCAATCCACCGGGTCAGGGTATGGCTACACCTTC. Translating it yields CASSQSTGSGYGYTF.

This chain links TRBV3-1 (or the pseudogene TRBV3-2) with TRBJ2-6; maybe TRBD1 (6 bases). The ends were cut back, 4 bases at V and 2 bases at J, with 12 bases in the middle. The CDR3 runs 16 residues. The germline CDR1 and CDR2 sequences are LGHDT and YNNKEL (reference sequence). CDR3 amino acids: CASSPLWTAGANVLTF. The CDR3 bases are TGTGCCAGCAGCCCGCTCTGGACAGCTGGGGCCAACGTCCTGACTTTC.

The V and J genes are TRBV5-1 and TRBJ2-3; 8 bases agree with TRBD2. V gave up 5 bases and J gave up 0 bases; unmatched junction bases: 8. CDR1 is SGHRS, CDR2 YFSETQ, per germline. The CDR3 totals 16 residues. CDR3: CASSGSGTPSTDTQYF. The CDR3 bases are TGCGCCAGCAGTGGTAGCGGGACCCCTAGCACAGATACGCAGTATTTT.

The chain uses TRBV20-1 and TRBJ2-2, with a tentative D call TRBD2 (6 bases). The CDR3 is made up of 14 amino acids. Germline V gives CDR1 DFQATT, CDR2 SNEGSKA (reference sequence). The ends were cut back, 3 bases at V and 2 bases at J, with 10 bases in the middle. CDR3 loop: CSASSGENTGELFF. CDR3 nucleotide sequence: TGCAGTGCTAGTTCGGGGGAAAACACCGGGGAGCTGTTTTTT.

The gene calls are TRBV5-4 and TRBJ1-2, with a tentative D call TRBD1 (6 bases). V lost 5 bases to trimming and J lost 8 bases, with 22 bases between them. CDR1 is SGHNT, CDR2 YYREEE, per germline (reference sequence). The CDR3 extends over 15 amino acids. The CDR3, as DNA: TGTGCCAGCAGTCCCGGGGAGGGGCTCAGGGGCGGCTACACCTTC. Translated: CASSPGEGLRGGYTF.

The chain is built from TRBV2 and TRBJ2-1, with TRBD2 matching over 7 bases. The CDR3 is 13 residues long. The V and J ends lost 7 bases and 8 bases, in that order; junction bases with no gene match: 8. Germline lookup yields CDR1 SNHLY and CDR2 FYNNEI. The CDR3 nucleotides are TGTGCCAGCACAGCGGGGAAGAACCATGAGCAGTTCTTC. It yields the protein CASTAGKNHEQFF.

The CDR3 spells CASSYRNGRGDTQYF. The CDR3 DNA reads TGTGCCAGCAGTTACAGGAACGGGAGGGGGGATACGCAGTATTTT. The chain has TRBV6-2 or TRBV6-3 and TRBJ2-3, with 8 bases identical to TRBD2. Trimming removed 2 bases from V and 6 bases from J; junction bases left unmatched: 7. Looked up from germline, CDR1 is MNHEY and CDR2 is SVGEGT. This CDR3 region has 15 residues.

The rearrangement uses TRBV6-5 and TRBJ2-1; 8 bases map to TRBD2. There are 15 residues in the CDR3. V trimming: 5 bases; J trimming: 2 bases; junction bases outside the gene matches: 5. Germline assignment: CDR1 MNHEY and CDR2 SVGAGI. Here the CDR3 DNA reads TGTGCCAGCAGTAGAGCGGGAGTCACCTACAATGAGCAGTTCTTC. Protein product: CASSRAGVTYNEQFF.

The chain combines TRBV5-1 with TRBJ1-4; 9 bases are a match to TRBD1. Germline V gene data show CDR1 as SGHRS and CDR2 as YFSETQ. J lost 7 bases, V lost 5 bases, and 9 bases had no gene match. The CDR3 length is 15 residues. CDR3 sequence: CASRPTGGYGEKLFF. CDR3 nucleotide sequence: TGCGCCAGCAGACCCACAGGGGGCTATGGTGAAAAACTGTTTTTT. Complete variable domain (other parts from reference TRBV5-1 and TRBJ1-4): KAGVTQTPRYLIKTRGQQVTLSCSPISGHRSVSWYQQTPGQGLQFLFEYFSETQRNKGNFPGRFSGRQFSNSRSEMNVSTLELGDSALYLCASRPTGGYGEKLFFGSGTQLSVL.

The J gene is TRBJ2-2, the V gene TRBV6-5; the D gene is possibly TRBD2 (7 bases). The germline CDR1 and CDR2 sequences are MNHEY and SVGAGI. Trimming removed 8 bases at V and 3 bases at J, with 13 bases between. This CDR3 is built from 14 residues. The CDR3 loop reads CASVGGPDTGELFF. The CDR3 nucleotides read TGTGCCAGCGTCGGGGGGCCTGACACCGGGGAGCTGTTTTTT.

The rearrangement links TRBV7-9 to TRBJ2-1, with 10 bases fitting TRBD1. Germline V gene sequence: CDR1 SEHNR, CDR2 FQNEAQ (reference sequence). Trimming removed 4 bases from V and 4 bases from J; junction bases left unmatched: 4. The CDR3 extends over 15 amino acids. CDR3 loop: CASSYGQGDYNEQFF. The DNA for the CDR3 is TGTGCCAGCAGCTACGGACAGGGGGATTACAATGAGCAGTTCTTC.

The V gene is TRBV7-2, the J gene TRBJ1-1; 7 bases fit TRBD1. Germline V gene lookup returns CDR1 SGHTA and CDR2 FQGNSA. This CDR3 has 16 amino acids. V trimming: 4 bases; J trimming: 5 bases; junction bases outside the gene matches: 13. The CDR3 spells CASSSRHLTGDTEAFF. DNA for the CDR3: TGTGCCAGCAGCTCACGGCACTTAACAGGGGATACTGAAGCTTTCTTT. Full variable domain (remainder filled in from reference TRBV7-2 and TRBJ1-1): GAGVSQSPSNKVTEKGKDVELRCDPISGHTALYWYRQSLGQGLEFLIYFQGNSAPDKSGLPSDRFSAERTGGSVSTLTIQRTQQEDSAVYLCASSSRHLTGDTEAFFGQGTRLTVV.

V usage is TRBV2 and J usage is TRBJ1-1; D uncertain. The CDR3 extends over 12 amino acids. The germline CDR1 and CDR2 sequences are SNHLY and FYNNEI. V lost 7 bases to trimming and J lost 0 bases, with 6 bases between them. CDR3 loop: CASKSLNTEAFF. CDR3 nucleotides: TGTGCCAGCAAGAGCCTGAACACTGAAGCTTTCTTT.

This clone was observed a few times. The chain links TRBV12-3 or TRBV12-4 to TRBJ1-3; the D gene is possibly TRBD1 (5 bases). With 6 bases removed from V and 4 bases from J, the gap between germline ends came to 7 bases. This CDR3 comprises 12 residues. The CDR3 region is CASSRGGNTIYF. DNA of the CDR3: TGTGCCAGCAGCCGGGGGGGAAACACCATATATTTT.

The rearrangement joins TRBV20-1 to TRBJ1-2, with no clear D. Germline-derived CDR1 and CDR2 are DFQATT and SNEGSKA (reference sequence). V shed 6 bases and J shed 5 bases, with 10 bases lying between them. This CDR3 is 11 amino acids long. Here the CDR3 reads CSASELYGYTF. CDR3 nucleotide sequence: TGCAGTGCCTCAGAATTATATGGCTACACCTTC.